This T cell receptor (beta chain) was identified in a study of early T cells in non-severe SARS-CoV-2 infection (TCRdb year 2021). Regarding the research as a whole: TCR sequencing used bulk RNA from unsorted whole blood, so alpha and beta chains could not be paired.

The CDR3 numbers 12 residues from cysteine through phenylalanine. Only CDR3 DNA remains: 36 bases, in frame from the first base. Trimming at the junction amounts to 7 bases on V and 5 bases on J, and the germline ends lie 12 bases apart. CDR1 and CDR2, looked up from the germline V gene, are SQVTM and ANQGSEA. A case-control design nested within a healthcare worker cohort in London, UK, was used, with weekly nasopharyngeal swab PCR tests and blood sampling performed. Healthcare workers were enrolled in the week of the UK lockdown, from 23 to 31 March 2020, and were followed every week for up to about 16 weeks. The library was built by means of 5' RACE. Sequencer: NextSeq 500. In the TCR library protocol, unique molecular identifiers were attached to individual cDNA molecules to correct for PCR bias and sequencing error. TCR alpha and beta chains were both sequenced, and the abundances of alpha and beta sequences in each sample were closely correlated with each other. In the authors' own workflow: Decombinator V4 was used to annotate the V gene, J gene and CDR3 of the TCR sequences. Expanded TCRs were defined as changing significantly between any two time points under a Poisson model with p below 0.0001. TCR abundances were normalised to the total number of TCRs sequenced per sample and were expressed as counts per million. TRAV1-2 paired with TRAJ12, TRAJ20 or TRAJ33 defined MAIT TCRs, while TRAV10 paired with TRAJ18 defined iNKT TCRs. VDJdb, accessed 1 November 2021, was searched for CMV, EBV and SARS-CoV-2 annotated TCRs, with TCRs annotated for multiple antigens excluded. TCRdb took the public reads, trimmed them with fastp at Q25, ran MiXCR for clone calling and kept in-frame beta chains. Rows with a matching CDR3 protein are joined into one entry that keeps the most common DNA and genes. The authors' filters were not applied to this entry. Here the sample has approximately 60,000 distinct CDR3 sequences; 12% occur a single time. Around 1.4% of the sample is taken by the ten largest.

General study outcomes and caveats: VDJdb matching was skewed toward anti-spike CD8 responses and likely underestimated virus-specific expansions, missing private and CD4 specificities.

The sample holds many counts of this clonotype. Its specific antigen is unknown. Base-call qualities are not available, and no considerably larger clone is one nucleotide away. The receptor comes from an adult who was a healthcare worker with PCR-confirmed SARS-CoV-2 infection or an uninfected control (not recorded which). The chain employs TRBV29-1 and TRBJ1-5; the D gene identity is not certain. Source material: whole blood. This receptor has the CDR3 CSALDGDQPQHF. The nucleotide sequence is TGCAGCGCTCTCGACGGCGATCAGCCCCAGCATTTT.